This T cell receptor beta chain is from a study of blood T cell repertoires in COVID-19. With 3 bases clipped from V and 0 bases from J, the junction kept 5 bases outside the gene matches. This CDR3 is built from 15 residues. Germline CDR1 and CDR2: GTSNPN and SVGIG (reference sequence). Profiling relied on immunoSEQ multiplex PCR, and the TCRdb table lists in-frame clones only, not all of them. The table has 200,000 to 250,000 clones, approximately 90% seen once. This sequence originates from a man aged 25 to 40 who had recovered from COVID-19. The V call is TRBV30, the J call TRBJ1-5; 7 bases line up with TRBD1. The sample consisted of peripheral blood. The CDR3 region is CAWSLGQHSNQPQHF. The CDR3 region has the DNA TGTGCCTGGAGCCTGGGACAGCATAGCAATCAGCCCCAGCATTTT.